This T cell receptor beta chain was sequenced in a study of regulatory T cells in long-lasting Graves disease. Points from the study as a whole: Comparison showed that persistent patients shared more public clonotypes (about 3,000) than new patients (approximately 870).

The time point is: persistent/refractory GD, antithyroid drugs over 5 years with positive TRAb. Following extraction of RNA from PBMCs, that RNA was used to make the TCR library. Investigators prepared the TCR beta libraries by applying iRepertoire HTBI primers and Arm-PCR of CDR3 regions. TCRdb used MiXCR to reprocess the multiplex PCR reads, holding one entry per CDR3 protein. Here the sample spans 400,000 or so distinct CDR3 sequences, roughly a quarter being singletons. For this clonotype: As yet, its antigen is unknown.

The V end was cut by 5 bases, the J end by 2 bases, with 19 bases between. The CDR3 spans 16 residues. Germline V gene sequence: CDR1 SGHDT, CDR2 YYEEEE. The sequencing used peripheral blood mononuclear cells (PBMCs), collected when the disease was refractory, from a patient treated with antithyroid drugs. The chain couples TRBV5-6 to TRBJ2-5; D is tentatively TRBD1 or TRBD2 (6 bases each). The sequence was collected from a female donor with Graves disease. The CDR3 region has the DNA TGTGCCAGCAGACTAGCCCGACAGGCCTTACAAGAGACCCAGTACTTC. It codes for CASRLARQALQETQYF.